Sequencing of this TCR beta chain was carried out in a study of PD-1 blockade in classical Hodgkin lymphoma. Study outcomes and limitations: Excluded were patients who started nivolumab under 1 year after ASCT, a group that had lower diversity.

This CDR3 contains 15 residues. V shed 9 bases and J shed 4 bases, with 21 bases lying between them. Germline-derived CDR1 and CDR2 are LNHDA and SQIVND (reference sequence). Time point meaning: cycle 4 day 1 (C4D1), after around six weeks of nivolumab. With no exception, relapse followed autologous stem cell transplantation in all patients, and brentuximab vedotin exposure varied. Assay: immunoSEQ multiplex PCR; the TCRdb copy retains only in-frame clones and omits some. Of 100,000 or so clones listed, approximately 90% are singletons. Comments on this clone: Antigen: not known.

Source: peripheral blood mononuclear cells (PBMCs), taken before the fourth cycle of nivolumab. The sequence came from a human donor with classical Hodgkin lymphoma. The chain couples TRBV19 to TRBJ1-1; D perhaps matches TRBD1 (6 bases). The CDR3 bases are TGTGCCAGCAGACACGTACAGGGTTTTGGCACTGAAGCTTTCTTT. The encoded protein is CASRHVQGFGTEAFF. The full variable domain, its missing parts supplied by reference TRBV19 and TRBJ1-1, is DGGITQSPKYLFRKEGQNVTLSCEQNLNHDAMYWYRQDPGQGLRLIYYSQIVNDFQKGDIAEGYSVSREKKESFPLTVTSAQKNPTAFYLCASRHVQGFGTEAFFGQGTRLTVV.